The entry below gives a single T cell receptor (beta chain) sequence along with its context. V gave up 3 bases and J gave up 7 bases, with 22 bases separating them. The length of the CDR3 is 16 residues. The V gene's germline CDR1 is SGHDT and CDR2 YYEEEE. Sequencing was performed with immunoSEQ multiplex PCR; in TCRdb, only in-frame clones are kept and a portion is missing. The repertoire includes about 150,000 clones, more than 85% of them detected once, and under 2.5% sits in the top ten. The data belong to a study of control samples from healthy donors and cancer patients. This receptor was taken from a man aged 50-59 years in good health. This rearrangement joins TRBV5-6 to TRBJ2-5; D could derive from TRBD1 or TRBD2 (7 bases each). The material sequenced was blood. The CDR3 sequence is CASSSVRQGVAGTQYF. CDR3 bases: TGTGCCAGCAGCTCCGTGCGACAGGGCGTAGCGGGGACCCAGTACTTC.